These 13 T cell receptor beta chains originate from one sample sequenced in a study of CD8 T cells in Susac syndrome. RNA in amounts of roughly 0.5 to 1 ug was reverse transcribed with random hexamers. From the immunoSEQ multiplex PCR reads, TCRdb called clonotypes with MiXCR, one entry per CDR3 protein. The sample includes roughly 200,000 distinct CDR3 sequences, 90% to 95% of them seen just once. Input material: CD8+ T cells from PBMCs. The receptor set was obtained from a human donor with multiple sclerosis.

The chain carries TRBV9 and TRBJ1-1; no clear D gene. The CDR3 length is 12 residues. Per germline, CDR1 SGDLS and CDR2 YYNGEE. Deletions cut 0 bases from V and 11 bases from J, with 11 bases between. CDR3 coding DNA: TGTGCCAGCAGCGTAGTGAGGCGAGAGGCTTTCTTT. Amino acid sequence: CASSVVRREAFF.

The chain links TRBV27 to TRBJ2-3; D is uncertain. Germline V gene sequence: CDR1 MNHEY, CDR2 SMNVEV (reference sequence). The V end was cut by 4 bases, the J end by 2 bases, with 16 bases between. CDR3 length equals 16 residues. DNA for the CDR3: TGTGCCAGCAGTTCCTTCGTCGGCGGCTACACAGATACGCAGTATTTT. Protein: CASSSFVGGYTDTQYF.

This rearrangement joins TRBV9 to TRBJ2-7; the D gene is possibly TRBD2 (5 bases). Germline V gene lookup returns CDR1 SGDLS and CDR2 YYNGEE. The CDR3 is 16 residues long. V gave up 5 bases and J gave up 2 bases, with 20 bases separating them. The CDR3 DNA follows: TGTGCCAGCAGTAACCACACAGCGGCCCGTACCTACGAGCAGTACTTC. As protein: CASSNHTAARTYEQYF. Using reference TRBV9 and TRBJ2-7 for the parts outside the CDR3, the full variable domain is DSGVTQTPKHLITATGQRVTLRCSPRSGDLSVYWYQQSLDQGLQFLIQYYNGEERAKGNILERFSAQQFPDLHSELNLSSLELGDSALYFCASSNHTAARTYEQYFGPGTRLTVT.

The chain links TRBV27 to TRBJ2-5; D is possibly TRBD2 (6 bases). The germline V gene has CDR1 MNHEY and CDR2 SMNVEV (reference sequence). Trimming removed 2 bases from V and 3 bases from J, with 10 bases in between. This CDR3 comprises 14 residues. Here the CDR3 DNA reads TGTGCCAGCAGTTTAGTTGGCGGGGAAGAGACCCAGTACTTC. Encoded protein: CASSLVGGEETQYF.

This chain links TRBV27 with TRBJ2-1, with a weak D call TRBD1 (6 bases). Germline V gives CDR1 MNHEY, CDR2 SMNVEV (reference sequence). The CDR3 runs 15 residues. The V and J ends lost 2 bases and 3 bases respectively, with 11 bases between them. CDR3 sequence: CASSLTGQIYNEQFF. CDR3 coding DNA: TGTGCCAGCAGTTTAACGGGACAAATCTACAATGAGCAGTTCTTC.

This clonotype occurred once. The V gene is TRBV2, the J gene TRBJ2-1; D remains ambiguous. The germline V and J ends were trimmed by 4 bases and 9 bases, with 4 bases remaining between them. The CDR3 totals 10 residues. Per germline, CDR1 SNHLY and CDR2 FYNNEI. CDR3 bases: TGTGCCAGCAGTGCTAGTGAGCAGTTCTTC. This codes for CASSASEQFF.

This clonotype was detected once. V and J are TRBV12-3 or TRBV12-4 and TRBJ2-7; 12 nucleotides agree with TRBD1. V gave up 8 bases and J gave up 6 bases; unmatched junction bases: 11. The CDR3 spans 15 residues. The CDR3 reads CASGLRDRGLSEQYF. The CDR3, as DNA: TGTGCCAGCGGCCTCCGGGACAGGGGGCTTAGCGAGCAGTACTTC.

The V call is TRBV15, the J call TRBJ1-2; the match to TRBD1 covers 9 bases. The length of the CDR3 is 16 residues. CDR1 and CDR2 from the germline V gene are LNHNV and YYDKDF (reference sequence). V gave up 1 base and J gave up 8 bases; unmatched junction bases: 11. In nucleotides, the CDR3 is TGTGCCACCAGCAGAGCTCTGACAGGGGGTTCCGAGGGCTACACCTTC. Translation gives CATSRALTGGSEGYTF.

The chain has TRBV9 and TRBJ2-7; 8 bases agree with TRBD2. Trimming took 3 bases from V and 7 from J; bases not matched to a gene: 9. CDR3 length: 14 amino acids. Germline-derived CDR1 and CDR2 are SGDLS and YYNGEE. The CDR3 protein is CASSAPGGPGEQYF. In DNA, the CDR3 is TGTGCCAGCAGCGCCCCGGGGGGGCCGGGTGAGCAGTACTTC.

This sequence joins TRBV7-8 and TRBJ2-1; TRBD1 agrees at 7 bases. Germline V gene data show CDR1 as SGHVS and CDR2 as FQNEAQ. The CDR3 has 16 residues. With 5 bases clipped from V and 2 bases from J, the junction kept 9 bases outside the gene matches. The CDR3 reads CASSPEQGFTYNEQFF. CDR3 bases: TGTGCCAGCAGCCCTGAACAGGGGTTCACCTACAATGAGCAGTTCTTC.

This clonotype was seen only once. The chain combines TRBV6-6 with TRBJ2-7, with D uncertain. Germline values: CDR1 MNHNY, CDR2 SVGAGI (reference sequence). The CDR3 length is 13 residues. V was shortened by 6 bases and J by 2 bases, with 11 bases between the two germline ends. CDR3 sequence: CASSPTETYEQYF. The CDR3 nucleotides are TGTGCCAGCAGCCCTACTGAAACCTACGAGCAGTACTTC.

This CDR3 reads CASSLWRRETQYF. Here the CDR3 DNA reads TGTGCCAGCAGCTTATGGAGACGGGAGACCCAGTACTTC. The genes are TRBV5-6 and TRBJ2-5, with D uncertain. The germline gives CDR1 SGHDT, CDR2 YYEEEE. The CDR3 is 13 residues long. V was shortened by 2 bases and J by 5 bases, with 10 bases between the two germline ends.

The chain combines TRBV3-1 with TRBJ1-2, with D unresolved. The V and J ends lost 7 bases and 4 bases respectively, with 13 bases between them. The CDR3 loop spans 13 amino acids. Germline V gives CDR1 LGHDT, CDR2 YNNKEL (reference sequence). The CDR3 nucleotides read TGTGCCAGCACTCGAGGCGCCCTCTATGGCTACACCTTC. Its protein product is CASTRGALYGYTF.